These 26 T cell receptor beta chains were sequenced from one sample in a study of TIL therapy for anti-PD-1-resistant metastatic lung cancer. Specified time point: pre-treatment sample, taken before nivolumab and TIL therapy. The immunoSEQ assay was v3. Sequencing used immunoSEQ multiplex PCR; TCRdb keeps in-frame clones, though not all of them. The sample consists of approximately 50,000 clones, 75% to 85% of them appearing once. The sample consisted of blood, taken at baseline. These receptors were collected from a person aged 25-79 years with non-small cell lung cancer.

The genes are TRBV5-1 and TRBJ2-7, with D uncertain. This CDR3 region has 12 residues. Germline V gene lookup returns CDR1 SGHRS and CDR2 YFSETQ. Between the trimmed V and J ends, which lost 5 bases and 0 bases, there was a span of 6 bases. CDR3 region: CASRAISYEQYF. CDR3 DNA sequence: TGCGCCAGCAGGGCTATCTCCTACGAGCAGTACTTC.

The chain employs TRBV27 and TRBJ1-1; D might be TRBD1 (6 bases). The CDR3 is 16 amino acids. CDR1 is MNHEY, CDR2 SMNVEV, per germline (reference sequence). V dropped 4 bases and J dropped 4 bases, with 19 bases sitting between them. CDR3 amino acids: CASSYYSRGRGTEAFF. DNA for the CDR3: TGTGCCAGCAGTTACTATAGCAGGGGCCGTGGCACTGAAGCTTTCTTT.

The chain recombines TRBV6-6 with TRBJ2-1; 12 nucleotides align to TRBD2. Germline V lookup: CDR1 MNHNY, CDR2 SVGAGI (reference sequence). J gave up 9 bases and V 0 bases, and 3 bases lay outside the gene matches. The CDR3 has 15 amino acids. In DNA form, the CDR3 reads TGTGCCAGCAGTTACTCGCTAGCGGGGGGGAGTGAGCAGTTCTTC. It encodes CASSYSLAGGSEQFF.

This clone came up once. In DNA form, the CDR3 reads TGTGCCAGCAGCCAAGCGGGACAGGGCTGGGCGACCCAGTACTTC. Protein product: CASSQAGQGWATQYF. The rearrangement links TRBV14 to TRBJ2-5; 9 positions match TRBD1. The CDR3 has 15 residues. V trimming: 1 base; J trimming: 7 bases; junction bases outside the gene matches: 7. Germline V lookup: CDR1 SGHDN, CDR2 FVKESK.

The chain is built from TRBV18 and TRBJ1-6, with D uncertain. Per germline, CDR1 KGHSH and CDR2 LQKENI. The V end was cut by 6 bases, the J end by 7 bases, with 10 bases between. This CDR3 comprises 13 residues. The CDR3 region has the DNA TGTGCCAGCTCCCCCTCGACGAATTCACCCCTCCACTTT. Protein sequence: CASSPSTNSPLHF. Filled out from reference TRBV18 and TRBJ1-6, the complete variable domain reads NAGVMQNPRHLVRRRGQEARLRCSPMKGHSHVYWYRQLPEEGLKFMVYLQKENIIDESGMPKERFSAEFPKEGPSILRIQQVVRGDSAAYFCASSPSTNSPLHFGNGTRLTVT.

V usage is TRBV6-5 and J usage is TRBJ2-5, with D perhaps being TRBD1 or TRBD2 (7 bases each). Germline CDR1 and CDR2: MNHEY and SVGAGI. The CDR3 is made up of 13 amino acids. The V and J ends lost 7 bases and 4 bases respectively, with 13 bases between them. The CDR3 spells CASKAGDRETQYF. The CDR3 DNA sequence: TGTGCCAGCAAGGCGGGGGACAGAGAGACCCAGTACTTC.

V usage is TRBV30 and J usage is TRBJ2-3; D may be TRBD2 (6 bases). Germline-derived CDR1 and CDR2 are GTSNPN and SVGIG (reference sequence). V was pared by 0 bases and J by 4 bases, with 17 bases between. This CDR3 has 16 residues. In nucleotides, the CDR3 is TGTGCCTGGAGTGTAGTGGGAAGACCGGGAGCAGATACGCAGTATTTT. It specifies CAWSVVGRPGADTQYF. The full variable domain, rest sourced from reference TRBV30 and TRBJ2-3, is SQTIHQWPATLVQPVGSPLSLECTVEGTSNPNLYWYRQAAGRGLQLLFYSVGIGQISSEVPQNLSASRPQDRQFILSSKKLLLSDSGFYLCAWSVVGRPGADTQYFGPGTRLTVL.

The genes are TRBV6-2 or TRBV6-3 and TRBJ1-5, with a weak D call TRBD1 (6 bases). The length of the CDR3 is 15 residues. Germline V lookup: CDR1 MNHEY, CDR2 SVGEGT. The V and J ends lost 4 bases and 4 bases respectively, with 14 bases between them. The CDR3 here is CASSSGGLRNQPQHF. DNA of the CDR3: TGTGCCAGCAGTTCGGGGGGGCTCCGGAATCAGCCCCAGCATTTT.

This chain connects TRBV7-9 to TRBJ2-1, with 13 nucleotides matching TRBD2. The CDR3 is 18 amino acids. J was trimmed by 7 bases and V by 2 bases; bases with no gene match: 11. The germline gives CDR1 SEHNR, CDR2 FQNEAQ (reference sequence). DNA for the CDR3: TGTGCCAGCAGCTTACCCCCCCGACTAGCGGGGGGAAAGAATGAGCAGTTCTTC. It encodes CASSLPPRLAGGKNEQFF.

CDR3 loop: CASSQDRQGYEQYF. Written as DNA, the CDR3 is TGCGCCAGCAGCCAAGATAGGCAGGGGTACGAGCAGTACTTC. The rearrangement links TRBV4-3 to TRBJ2-7, with D possibly matching TRBD1 (6 bases). Trimming cost V 0 bases and J 4 bases, with 10 bases left between them. Germline CDR1 and CDR2: LGHNA and YSLEER. The CDR3 totals 14 residues.

CDR3 sequence (DNA): TGCGCCAGCAGCGCCTGGGACAAAGGAGGTGGCGAGCAGTACTTC. Its translation is CASSAWDKGGGEQYF. The rearrangement uses TRBV5-1 and TRBJ2-7; maybe TRBD1 (6 bases). The V end lost 4 bases, the J end lost 6 bases, and 20 bases lay between the germline ends. The CDR3 length is 15 residues. From germline, CDR1 is SGHRS and CDR2 YFSETQ.

The chain recombines TRBV27 with TRBJ2-1; 8 nucleotides match TRBD1. The CDR3 sequence is 13 residues long. Germline assignment: CDR1 MNHEY and CDR2 SMNVEV (reference sequence). Trimming at V came to 6 bases and at J to 7 bases, leaving 5 bases not matched to a gene. This CDR3 reads CASRATGVNEQFF. In nucleotides, the CDR3 is TGTGCCAGCAGGGCGACAGGGGTGAATGAGCAGTTCTTC.

This clone was counted a few times. This sequence joins TRBV6-5 and TRBJ2-5; D is possibly TRBD2 (7 bases). CDR3 size: 15 residues. V was pared by 0 bases and J by 8 bases, with 16 bases between. Germline values: CDR1 MNHEY, CDR2 SVGAGI. CDR3 protein: CASSYSSAGASTQYF. The DNA for the CDR3 is TGTGCCAGCAGTTACTCATCGGCGGGGGCCTCTACCCAGTACTTC.

This clone was counted a few times. The chain couples TRBV27 to TRBJ2-7; 9 bases fit TRBD2. This CDR3 region has 16 residues. V shed 6 bases, J shed 3 bases, and the junction held 12 bases outside the gene matches. Germline lookup yields CDR1 MNHEY and CDR2 SMNVEV (reference sequence). CDR3 DNA: TGTGCCAGCAGCATCCTTGTGACTAGCGGAATCTACGAGCAGTACTTC. It translates to CASSILVTSGIYEQYF.

The chain has TRBV5-1 and TRBJ2-3, with 7 bases lining up with TRBD2. With 4 bases clipped from V and 9 bases from J, the junction kept 8 bases outside the gene matches. Germline V lookup: CDR1 SGHRS, CDR2 YFSETQ. The CDR3 covers 13 residues. The CDR3 region is CASSRERDQTQYF. The CDR3 DNA reads TGCGCCAGCAGCCGGGAGCGGGACCAGACGCAGTATTTT.

CDR3 nucleotide sequence: TGTGCCAGTAGTCCAAGGGACAGGGGAATTGGCTATGGCTACACCTTC. It codes for CASSPRDRGIGYGYTF. V gene TRBV19 combines with J gene TRBJ1-2, with TRBD1 matching over 10 bases. The CDR3 runs to 16 residues. Trimming at V came to 5 bases and at J to 4 bases, leaving 10 bases not matched to a gene. Germline V gives CDR1 LNHDA, CDR2 SQIVND (reference sequence).

The CDR3 bases are TGTGCCAGCAGCTTGGGGGGCGGCAGAGAGACCCAGTACTTC. This gives the protein CASSLGGGRETQYF. V is TRBV7-6 and J is TRBJ2-5; possibly TRBD1 or TRBD2 for D (6 bases each). The CDR3 consists of 14 residues. The V end lost 3 bases, the J end lost 4 bases, and 12 bases lay between the germline ends. The germline V gene has CDR1 SGHVS and CDR2 FNYEAQ.

The rearrangement joins TRBV19 to TRBJ2-7; 14 bases line up with TRBD2. The V segment lost 5 bases and the J segment 6 bases; nucleotides outside the gene matches: 6. This CDR3 comprises 15 residues. Germline CDR1 and CDR2: LNHDA and SQIVND (reference sequence). CDR3 residues: CASSLGLAGDIEQYF. The DNA for the CDR3 is TGTGCCAGTAGTTTGGGACTAGCGGGAGACATCGAGCAGTACTTC. Combining the CDR3 with reference TRBV19 and TRBJ2-7 gives the whole variable domain DGGITQSPKYLFRKEGQNVTLSCEQNLNHDAMYWYRQDPGQGLRLIYYSQIVNDFQKGDIAEGYSVSREKKESFPLTVTSAQKNPTAFYLCASSLGLAGDIEQYFGPGTRLTVT.

This clone was observed once. The rearrangement uses TRBV30 and TRBJ1-6; D is undetermined. Per germline, CDR1 GTSNPN and CDR2 SVGIG (reference sequence). CDR3 length: 14 residues. Trimming removed 3 bases from V and 14 bases from J, with 20 bases in between. The CDR3 protein is CAWRVRAPLGTLHF. The CDR3 DNA is TGTGCCTGGAGAGTGCGGGCCCCCCTGGGGACCCTCCACTTT.

V is TRBV5-1 and J is TRBJ1-3; D is perhaps TRBD1 (5 bases). The CDR3 totals 16 residues. Germline CDR1 and CDR2: SGHRS and YFSETQ. Trimming removed 4 bases at V and 0 bases at J, with 14 bases between. The CDR3 reads CASSITSTASGNTIYF. The CDR3 region has the DNA TGCGCCAGCAGCATTACTTCGACAGCCTCTGGAAACACCATATATTTT.

The rearrangement uses TRBV3-1 (or the pseudogene TRBV3-2) and TRBJ2-3; 8 nucleotides line up with TRBD2. The CDR3 is 16 amino acids. Germline V CDR1 and CDR2: LGHDT, YNNKEL (reference sequence). After removal of 4 bases from V and 1 base from J, the junction contained 7 bases not matched to a gene. CDR3 DNA sequence: TGTGCCAGCAGCCGAAAAGGACTAGCCGGCACAGATACGCAGTATTTT. The encoded protein is CASSRKGLAGTDTQYF.

The rearrangement links TRBV7-2 to TRBJ1-5; 8 bases are shared with TRBD1. Germline values: CDR1 SGHTA, CDR2 FQGNSA. The V segment lost 6 bases and the J segment 5 bases; nucleotides outside the gene matches: 6. The CDR3 is 14 residues long. This chain's CDR3 is CASSRGQGDQPQHF. Written as DNA, the CDR3 is TGTGCCAGCAGTCGCGGACAGGGCGATCAGCCCCAGCATTTT.

The V and J genes are TRBV5-1 and TRBJ1-4, with D perhaps TRBD1 (6 bases). The germline gives CDR1 SGHRS, CDR2 YFSETQ. The germline V and J ends were trimmed by 0 bases and 0 bases, with 12 bases remaining between them. The CDR3 has 17 residues. The CDR3 sequence: CASSLAPKGATNEKLFF. The CDR3 region has the DNA TGCGCCAGCAGCTTGGCGCCGAAGGGGGCAACTAATGAAAAACTGTTTTTT. The variable domain in full, with the rest retrieved from reference TRBV5-1 and TRBJ1-4, is KAGVTQTPRYLIKTRGQQVTLSCSPISGHRSVSWYQQTPGQGLQFLFEYFSETQRNKGNFPGRFSGRQFSNSRSEMNVSTLELGDSALYLCASSLAPKGATNEKLFFGSGTQLSVL.

This clone was seen just once. This rearrangement joins TRBV4-1 to TRBJ1-4; D unclear. Germline values: CDR1 MGHRA, CDR2 YSYEKL. The CDR3 extends over 18 amino acids. The V gene lost 3 bases and the J gene lost 8 bases, with 25 bases spanning the gap. CDR3 amino acids: CASSHLGIKGTQGEKLFF. The CDR3 DNA reads TGCGCCAGCAGCCATCTCGGAATTAAGGGAACTCAAGGGGAAAAACTGTTTTTT.

The rearrangement links TRBV24-1 to TRBJ2-3; possibly TRBD1 for D (6 bases). V was pared by 1 base and J by 2 bases, with 9 bases between. This CDR3 has 15 residues. Germline lookup yields CDR1 KGHDR and CDR2 SFDVKD. CDR3 nucleotides: TGTGCCACCAGTGATTTAACAGGGTACACAGATACGCAGTATTTT. Encoded protein: CATSDLTGYTDTQYF.

V usage is TRBV4-3 and J usage is TRBJ2-3, with 7 bases aligning to TRBD2. Germline CDR1 is LGHNA and CDR2 is YSLEER. This CDR3 is 15 amino acids long. The V segment lost 1 base and the J segment 2 bases; nucleotides outside the gene matches: 3. The CDR3 coding sequence is TGCGCCAGCAGCCAAGCTAGCGGATACACAGATACGCAGTATTTT. This gives the protein CASSQASGYTDTQYF.